This T cell receptor beta chain appears in the sequencing data of a study of tumor-infiltrating lymphocytes in primary liver carcinoma. Points on this clonotype: At one boundary the junction diverges from the germline segment, which might be a read error.

Constant-region priming of roughly 0.45 ug total RNA yielded TCR beta cDNA. It was through three nested multiplex PCR rounds of slightly modified ARM-PCR that TCR beta libraries arose. Using its own MiXCR run on the multiplex PCR reads, TCRdb lists one record per CDR3 protein. The profile covers more than 85,000 distinct CDR3 sequences, with roughly 80% appearing a single time and under 25% taken by the ten largest. Each 20-30 mg portion of unsorted bulk tissue served as the source for co-extraction of RNA and DNA. The specimen was liver tumor tissue from sampling region 3. The subset denotes: tumor region T3, left-lateral pole. This clonotype was obtained from a man aged 40-55 years with primary liver carcinoma and hepatitis B virus infection.

The DNA of the CDR3 is TGTGCTAGCAGTTACTCACTAGCGGGAGCATCGGGCTCCTACAGTGAGCAGTTCTTC. This translates into CASSYSLAGASGSYSEQFF. J is TRBJ2-1 and V is TRBV6-6, with 11 bases aligning to TRBD2. This CDR3 region has 19 residues. Germline CDR1 and CDR2: MNHNY and SVGAGI (reference sequence).